The 15 T cell receptor beta chains reported below all come from one sample, sequenced in a study of cytomegalovirus exposure and HLA in healthy donors. PCR employed 60 Vbeta and 13 Jbeta primers. The data were produced by immunoSEQ multiplex PCR, yet TCRdb's version contains in-frame clones alone and is incomplete. The table lists 180,000 or so clones, 75% to 85% of them singletons. The sequencing sample was made of PBMCs. All receptors derive from a woman aged 45 to 65 in good health and CMV-seropositive.

The J gene is TRBJ1-2, the V gene TRBV6-5, with D tentatively TRBD1 (6 bases). Germline-derived CDR1 and CDR2 are MNHEY and SVGAGI. This CDR3 is built from 12 residues. V was pared by 11 bases and J by 5 bases, with 15 bases between. The CDR3: CAVYRDGYGYTF. CDR3 bases: TGTGCCGTATACAGGGATGGGTATGGCTACACCTTC.

This sequence joins TRBV5-4 and TRBJ2-1; 10 bases agree with TRBD2. Germline V gene data show CDR1 as SGHNT and CDR2 as YYREEE (reference sequence). CDR3 length: 13 residues. Trimming at V came to 4 bases and at J to 8 bases, leaving 3 bases not matched to a gene. CDR3 sequence reads: CASSVGTSDEQFF. CDR3 DNA sequence: TGTGCCAGCAGCGTGGGGACTAGCGATGAGCAGTTCTTC.

Comments on this clone: Relative to the germline gene, one junction end is altered; a read error may explain this. The chain recombines TRBV7-9 with TRBJ1-6, with D unresolved. Germline CDR1 and CDR2: SEHNR and FQNEAQ (reference sequence). The length of the CDR3 is 13 residues. CDR3 sequence: CSSSLAESSPLHF. DNA for the CDR3: TGTTCCAGCAGCTTAGCAGAGAGTTCACCCCTCCACTTT.

The genes are TRBV4-2 and TRBJ2-3, with 7 nucleotides matching TRBD2. Germline assignment: CDR1 LGHNA and CDR2 YNFKEQ. The CDR3 has 18 amino acids. V lost 0 bases to trimming and J lost 7 bases; unmatched junction nucleotides: 16. CDR3 nucleotide sequence: TGTGCCAGCAGCCAAGAATGGGGGGGTGGTAGACTCACCCATACGCAGTATTTT. It translates to CASSQEWGGGRLTHTQYF.

The chain joins TRBV18 to TRBJ2-1, with 9 nucleotides matching TRBD1. Germline CDR1 KGHSH, CDR2 LQKENI. The CDR3 length is 14 residues. After removal of 5 bases from V and 8 bases from J, the junction contained 7 bases not matched to a gene. The CDR3 spells CASSTGTGFYEQFF. CDR3 in DNA: TGTGCCAGCTCAACCGGGACAGGGTTTTATGAGCAGTTCTTC.

This chain links TRBV7-9 with TRBJ2-3, with 8 bases matching TRBD1. J lost 2 bases, V lost 5 bases, and 9 bases had no gene match. Per the germline V gene, CDR1 is SEHNR and CDR2 is FQNEAQ (reference sequence). The CDR3 consists of 16 residues. The CDR3 loop is CASSLRTGSPTDTQYF. In DNA, the CDR3 is TGTGCCAGCAGCCTCCGGACAGGGTCGCCCACAGATACGCAGTATTTT.

The gene calls are TRBV6-6 and TRBJ2-5, with D tentatively TRBD2 (5 bases). Germline values: CDR1 MNHNY, CDR2 SVGAGI (reference sequence). The CDR3 has 14 amino acids. V lost 5 bases and J 2 bases, leaving 12 bases between the germline ends. In nucleotides, the CDR3 is TGTGCCAGCAGTCGACCGGGAAAACAAGAGACCCAGTACTTC. Amino acids: CASSRPGKQETQYF.

CDR3 nucleotide sequence: TGTGCCACCAGCAGAGTAGCGGGGGGGCCGGATGAGCAGTTCTTC. Protein sequence: CATSRVAGGPDEQFF. V usage is TRBV15 and J usage is TRBJ2-1; 11 bases align to TRBD2. Germline CDR1 reads LNHNV; CDR2 reads YYDKDF (reference sequence). The CDR3 is 15 amino acids. After removal of 1 base from V and 8 bases from J, the junction contained 4 bases not matched to a gene.

The V and J genes are TRBV9 and TRBJ2-7; possibly TRBD1 for D (6 bases). Germline CDR1 and CDR2: SGDLS and YYNGEE. V gave up 4 bases and J gave up 5 bases, with 16 bases separating them. The CDR3 runs to 14 residues. The CDR3 sequence is CASSRTGSPHEQYF. The CDR3 DNA follows: TGTGCCAGCAGCCGAACAGGGTCCCCCCACGAGCAGTACTTC.

This chain links TRBV28 with TRBJ1-5; no firm D call. The ends were cut back, 5 bases at V and 6 bases at J, with 17 bases in the middle. Per germline, CDR1 MDHEN and CDR2 SYDVKM. The CDR3 totals 15 residues. The CDR3 sequence is CASSAAPGAGQPQHF. Written as DNA, the CDR3 is TGTGCCAGCAGTGCCGCACCCGGTGCGGGTCAGCCCCAGCATTTT.

The CDR3 loop reads CAINPTGGAGTEAFF. The CDR3 DNA reads TGTGCCATCAATCCTACAGGGGGCGCAGGGACTGAAGCTTTCTTT. The chain couples TRBV10-3 to TRBJ1-1; 9 bases are a match to TRBD1. Germline CDR1 reads ENHRY; CDR2 reads SYGVKD. V gave up 7 bases and J gave up 5 bases; unmatched junction bases: 11. The CDR3 sequence is 15 residues long.

J is TRBJ1-2 and V is TRBV27; D is unresolved. Germline CDR1 MNHEY, CDR2 SMNVEV (reference sequence). The V gene lost 3 bases and the J gene lost 1 base, with 21 bases spanning the gap. The CDR3 is made up of 18 amino acids. CDR3 nucleotide sequence: TGTGCCAGCAGTTTGGATCCCTCGGGAGCTACGCTTAACTATGGCTACACCTTC. The encoded protein is CASSLDPSGATLNYGYTF.

This clone was recorded many times. The chain employs TRBV6-4 and TRBJ2-5; TRBD2 aligns across 7 bases. J was trimmed by 1 base and V by 3 bases; bases with no gene match: 5. CDR3 length: 15 amino acids. In germline, CDR1 is MRHNA, CDR2 SNTAGT. CDR3 coding DNA: TGTGCCAGCAGTGAGAAAGCGGGGACCCAAGAGACCCAGTACTTC. Its protein is CASSEKAGTQETQYF.

The chain carries TRBV18 and TRBJ2-1, with 8 nucleotides matching TRBD1. CDR3 length: 13 amino acids. Germline V gives CDR1 KGHSH, CDR2 LQKENI. V was pared by 3 bases and J by 9 bases, with 4 bases of the junction left unmatched. In nucleotides, the CDR3 is TGTGCCAGCTCACCTTCCCAGGGGGCTGAGCAGTTCTTC. Amino acid sequence: CASSPSQGAEQFF.

This chain joins TRBV2 and TRBJ1-5; no reliable D call. V lost 5 bases and J lost 0, with 14 bases in between. The CDR3 covers 16 residues. Germline V gene data show CDR1 as SNHLY and CDR2 as FYNNEI. Here the CDR3 reads CASSPLSPYSNQPQHF. CDR3 coding DNA: TGTGCCAGCAGTCCTCTTTCGCCCTATAGCAATCAGCCCCAGCATTTT.